These 17 T cell receptor beta chains were sequenced from one sample in a study of cytomegalovirus exposure and HLA in healthy donors. With 60 Vbeta and 13 Jbeta primers, the PCR was carried out. Some clones are missing from TCRdb's copy, which holds only in-frame ones; the method was immunoSEQ multiplex PCR. In the table there are approximately 180,000 clones, around nine tenths of which are singletons. Source material: PBMCs. These receptors were obtained from a woman between 18 and 29 years old in good health and CMV-seronegative.

This clone was observed a few times. The chain is built from TRBV5-1 and TRBJ2-2, with TRBD2 identical over 13 bases. CDR3 length: 17 residues. Trimming removed 4 bases from V and 2 bases from J; junction bases left unmatched: 5. Germline CDR1 reads SGHRS; CDR2 reads YFSETQ. CDR3 sequence (DNA): TGCGCCAGCAGCGCGGGACTAGCGGGACTCAACACCGGGGAGCTGTTTTTT. This encodes CASSAGLAGLNTGELFF. The full variable domain, rest sourced from reference TRBV5-1 and TRBJ2-2, is KAGVTQTPRYLIKTRGQQVTLSCSPISGHRSVSWYQQTPGQGLQFLFEYFSETQRNKGNFPGRFSGRQFSNSRSEMNVSTLELGDSALYLCASSAGLAGLNTGELFFGEGSRLTVL.

This chain links TRBV28 with TRBJ1-1; D not certain. The CDR3 is made up of 13 amino acids. Trimming took 4 bases from V and 6 from J, leaving 12 bases between them. In germline, CDR1 is MDHEN, CDR2 SYDVKM. The DNA for the CDR3 is TGTGCCAGCAGTTCCAGGCGGGTACCTGAAGCTTTCTTT. Translated: CASSSRRVPEAFF.

This clone came up once. V usage is TRBV5-1 and J usage is TRBJ1-2; D ambiguous. Trimming removed 0 bases at V and 8 bases at J, with 8 bases between. The CDR3 covers 12 residues. From germline, CDR1 is SGHRS and CDR2 YFSETQ. The CDR3: CASSLDVGGYTF. The CDR3 DNA follows: TGCGCCAGCAGCTTGGACGTCGGGGGCTACACCTTC.

V usage is TRBV11-3 and J usage is TRBJ2-7; D may be TRBD2 (7 bases). The V gene lost 3 bases and the J gene lost 7 bases, with 13 bases spanning the gap. Germline-derived CDR1 and CDR2 are SGHNT and YENEEA. There are 13 residues in the CDR3. CDR3 in DNA: TGTGCCAGCAGCTTGTTCAAGGGGGGGGAGCAGTACTTC. It translates to CASSLFKGGEQYF.

The chain has TRBV29-1 and TRBJ2-2; 9 positions agree with TRBD1. The CDR3 runs 15 residues. Losses at the gene ends were 6 bases for V and 7 bases for J; bases not matched to a gene: 12. Per germline, CDR1 SQVTM and CDR2 ANQGSEA. In DNA form, the CDR3 reads TGCAGCGTGGGCTCACAGGGGGCGCAGGTCGGGGAGCTGTTTTTT. Translation: CSVGSQGAQVGELFF.

CDR3 sequence (DNA): TGCAGTGCTGAGGCCCGGGAAGCCTACACCTTC. Translated, it gives CSAEAREAYTF. This chain links TRBV20-1 with TRBJ1-2, with D uncertain. Germline V lookup: CDR1 DFQATT, CDR2 SNEGSKA (reference sequence). V lost 5 bases to trimming and J lost 10 bases, with 14 bases between them. The CDR3 runs 11 residues.

This CDR3 reads CASKWGGLWTEAFF. In nucleotides, the CDR3 is TGTGCCAGCAAGTGGGGGGGTTTATGGACTGAAGCTTTCTTT. The genes are TRBV6-1 and TRBJ1-1, with D possibly being TRBD1 (5 bases). The CDR3 runs 14 residues. In germline, CDR1 is MNHNS, CDR2 SASEGT. V lost 7 bases to trimming and J lost 5 bases, with 17 bases between them.

This chain joins TRBV9 and TRBJ2-5, with a possible D match to TRBD1 (5 bases). This CDR3 is built from 16 residues. Germline-derived CDR1 and CDR2 are SGDLS and YYNGEE. V lost 0 bases to trimming and J lost 5 bases, with 17 bases between them. The CDR3 region is CASSVGSRGAYETQYF. For the CDR3, the DNA is TGTGCCAGCAGCGTAGGGTCAAGGGGCGCCTACGAGACCCAGTACTTC.

The rearrangement joins TRBV2 to TRBJ2-4; 7 nucleotides line up with TRBD2. Germline V gene sequence: CDR1 SNHLY, CDR2 FYNNEI. Trimming cost V 2 bases and J 0 bases; bases outside gene matches: 10. The CDR3 runs to 18 residues. Here the CDR3 DNA reads TGTGCCAGCAGTGAATATCAGGGAGGGTTGCTAGCCAAAAACATTCAGTACTTC. This gives the protein CASSEYQGGLLAKNIQYF.

The V call is TRBV6-1, the J call TRBJ2-6; D possibly corresponds to TRBD2 (5 bases). CDR1 is MNHNS, CDR2 SASEGT, per germline. V was trimmed by 4 bases and J by 0 bases, leaving 7 bases between them. The CDR3 has 15 residues. The CDR3 is CASSGTYSGANVLTF. As DNA, the CDR3 is TGTGCCAGCAGTGGGACTTACTCTGGGGCCAACGTCCTGACTTTC.

V gene TRBV2 combines with J gene TRBJ2-7; 7 bases map to TRBD1. V dropped 4 bases and J dropped 7; count of bases not matched to a gene: 7. The CDR3 sequence is 13 residues long. From germline, CDR1 is SNHLY and CDR2 FYNNEI. The CDR3 nucleotides are TGTGCCAGCAGTGTAGAGGAACAGGGGGAGCAGTACTTC. It codes for CASSVEEQGEQYF.

The V call is TRBV30, the J call TRBJ1-1, with no clear D. The CDR3 is made up of 16 amino acids. V lost 4 bases, J lost 1 base, and 19 bases lay in between. Germline V gives CDR1 GTSNPN, CDR2 SVGIG (reference sequence). The CDR3, as DNA: TGTGCCTGGATCGCTAGCCTCCTTGGACCGAACACTGAAGCTTTCTTT. Its protein product is CAWIASLLGPNTEAFF.

The chain couples TRBV6-4 to TRBJ1-2; 10 bases agree with TRBD1. Germline V gene data show CDR1 as MRHNA and CDR2 as SNTAGT. The CDR3 has 15 residues. V shed 6 bases and J 4 bases; nucleotides not matched to a gene: 8. CDR3 in amino acids: CASRVTGTGAYGYTF. In DNA, the CDR3 is TGTGCCAGCAGAGTTACCGGGACAGGGGCCTATGGCTACACCTTC.

The V gene is TRBV2, the J gene TRBJ2-1; 7 bases are shared with TRBD2. The CDR3 has 14 amino acids. Losses at the gene ends were 7 bases for V and 2 bases for J; bases not matched to a gene: 5. In germline, CDR1 is SNHLY, CDR2 FYNNEI. The CDR3, as DNA: TGTGCCAGCACTAGGACTAGTGCCTACAATGAGCAGTTCTTC. This codes for CASTRTSAYNEQFF.

The J gene is TRBJ2-3, the V gene TRBV28; unclear D gene. V gave up 8 bases and J gave up 0 bases, with 15 bases separating them. This CDR3 has 15 amino acids. Germline V CDR1 and CDR2: MDHEN, SYDVKM. DNA for the CDR3: TGTGCCAGCGGGCTCCATCTACCTAGCACAGATACGCAGTATTTT. This encodes CASGLHLPSTDTQYF. Supplemented by reference TRBV28 and TRBJ2-3, the full variable domain reads DVKVTQSSRYLVKRTGEKVFLECVQDMDHENMFWYRQDPGLGLRLIYFSYDVKMKEKGDIPEGYSVSREKKERFSLILESASTNQTSMYLCASGLHLPSTDTQYFGPGTRLTVL.

V and J are TRBV14 and TRBJ2-1; D is undetermined. The CDR3 is made up of 12 amino acids. V gave up 3 bases and J gave up 7 bases, with 7 bases separating them. CDR1 is SGHDN, CDR2 FVKESK, per germline. The CDR3 spells CASSQTRNEQFF. For the CDR3, the DNA is TGTGCCAGCAGCCAGACTCGAAATGAGCAGTTCTTC.

The chain is built from TRBV5-8 and TRBJ2-5; possible D gene TRBD1, 6 bases. Germline V gene lookup returns CDR1 SGHTS and CDR2 YDEGEE. The V gene lost 3 bases and the J gene lost 1 base, with 10 bases spanning the gap. The CDR3 totals 14 residues. The CDR3 protein is CASSSRQVQETQYF. As DNA, the CDR3 is TGTGCCAGCAGCTCCCGACAGGTCCAAGAGACCCAGTACTTC.